This T cell receptor beta chain was identified during a study of early T cells in non-severe SARS-CoV-2 infection. Whole-study context: Unsorted whole blood bulk RNA was sequenced, with unpaired chains. Study results and limitations: Reliance on VDJdb matching favored anti-spike CD8 responses; private and CD4 specificities were missed.

Comments on this clonotype: Its specificity is not known. This likely comes from a read error, as the CDR3 has no conserved phenylalanine or tryptophan at its end.

Germline V gives CDR1 DFQATT, CDR2 SNEGSKA (reference sequence). Losses at the gene ends were 3 bases for V and 1 base for J; bases not matched to a gene: 12. The CDR3 extends over 18 amino acids. Researchers attached unique molecular identifiers to individual cDNA molecules. TCRdb redid the calling of the 5' RACE reads with MiXCR, one entry per CDR3 protein. The table lists 50,000 to 60,000 distinct CDR3 sequences, roughly an eighth of them singletons, with 1.2% to 1.5% in the top ten. Input material: whole blood. This clonotype was obtained from an adult who was a healthcare worker with PCR-confirmed SARS-CoV-2 infection or an uninfected control (not recorded which). The rearrangement joins TRBV20-1 to TRBJ2-1; 10 bases agree with TRBD1. Written as DNA, the CDR3 is TGCAGTGCTAGCACCGACAGGGGGCGATGGGGGTCCTACAATGAGCAGTTCCTC. Protein product: CSASTDRGRWGSYNEQFL.